Listed below are T cell receptor beta chains from one sample, sequenced in a study of spatial heterogeneity in lung cancer. TCRdb called the 5' RACE reads again in MiXCR, with one record for every CDR3 protein. The sample has around 10,000 distinct CDR3 sequences, roughly 3.7% seen once; the top ten hold 6.5% to 9.5%. Here the sequenced sample was normal lung tissue next to the tumor, taken at surgery. All receptors come from a male donor with early-stage non-small cell lung cancer. CDR3s include the opening cysteine and the closing phenylalanine or tryptophan. The order of the fields is J gene, V gene, D gene, clone size, CDR3 DNA, CDR3 protein. The D gene is left open where the match is weak. The size field is filled for only some rows; it gives once, few, many or a size class.

J: TRBJ2-7
V: TRBV2
D: .
size: many
DNA: TGTGCCAGCAGTGAGGTAGGCAGGGGATCCTACGAGCAGTACTTC
CDR3: CASSEVGRGSYEQYF

J: TRBJ1-1
V: TRBV20-1
D: .
size: many
DNA: TGCAGGCCCCTTAACACTGAAGCTTTCTTT
CDR3: CRPLNTEAFF

J: TRBJ1-1
V: TRBV3-1
D: .
size: many
DNA: TGTGCCAGCCGGGGATGGGTGAACACTGAAGCTTTCTTT
CDR3: CASRGWVNTEAFF

J: TRBJ1-4
V: TRBV7-2
D: TRBD1
size: many
DNA: TGTGCCAGCAGCCGAACAGGGGCGAATAATGAAAAACTGTTTTTT
CDR3: CASSRTGANNEKLFF

J: TRBJ1-5
V: TRBV4-3
D: .
size: medium-sized
DNA: TGCGCCAGCAGCCCAACTTCCGGGAGCAATCAGCCCCAGCATTTT
CDR3: CASSPTSGSNQPQHF

J: TRBJ1-5
V: TRBV20-1
D: .
size: many
DNA: TGCAGTGCTAGGGGGAGGACGGGCAATCAGCCCCAGCATTTT
CDR3: CSARGRTGNQPQHF

J: TRBJ2-1
V: TRBV9
D: .
size: medium-sized
DNA: TGTGCCAGCAGCGTAGGGGGCGGCTACAATGAGCAGTTCTTC
CDR3: CASSVGGGYNEQFF

J: TRBJ2-5
V: TRBV6-5
D: TRBD1
size: many
DNA: TGTGCCAGCAGCAGGGACAGGGGATTTCAAGAGACCCAGTACTTC
CDR3: CASSRDRGFQETQYF

J: TRBJ2-3
V: TRBV27
D: .
size: medium-sized
DNA: TGTGCCAGCAGTTTCCAGGGGTATGGTACGCAGTATTTT
CDR3: CASSFQGYGTQYF

J: TRBJ2-1
V: TRBV7-8
D: .
size: many
DNA: TGTGCCAGCAGCTTTCAGGGTTACAATGAGCAGTTCTTC
CDR3: CASSFQGYNEQFF

J: TRBJ2-7
V: TRBV19
D: .
size: medium-sized
DNA: TGTGCCAGTAGTATGACAGACAACTCCTACGAGCAGTACTTC
CDR3: CASSMTDNSYEQYF

J: TRBJ1-1
V: TRBV30
D: .
size: few
DNA: TGTGCCTGGAGTCCCACCTGGAACACTGAAGCTTTCTTT
CDR3: CAWSPTWNTEAFF

J: TRBJ1-5
V: TRBV12-3/TRBV12-4
D: .
size: medium-sized
DNA: TGTGCCAGCAAACTCGGGTCGAATCAGCCCCAGCATTTT
CDR3: CASKLGSNQPQHF

J: TRBJ2-2
V: TRBV20-1
D: TRBD1
size: medium-sized
DNA: TGCAGTGCTAGAGTGCCAGGGACAGGGAATTTCGGGGAGCTGTTTTTT
CDR3: CSARVPGTGNFGELFF

J: TRBJ2-2
V: TRBV6-6
D: TRBD1
size: .
DNA: TGTGCCAGCCACAGGGGGCATCCCACCGGGGAGCTGTTTTTT
CDR3: CASHRGHPTGELFF

J: TRBJ2-1
V: TRBV7-8
D: TRBD2
size: many
DNA: TGTGCCAGCAGCTCCTTGACTAGCGGGAGGGCGAACAATGAGCAGTTCTTC
CDR3: CASSSLTSGRANNEQFF

J: TRBJ2-4
V: TRBV28
D: TRBD1
size: .
DNA: TGTGCCAGCCATAGACAGGGGGGACTAGCCAAAAACATTCAGTACTTC
CDR3: CASHRQGGLAKNIQYF

J: TRBJ2-2
V: TRBV12-3/TRBV12-4
D: TRBD1
size: medium-sized
DNA: TGTGCCAGCAGTTTTGCCGGGACAGGGCGTACCGGGGAGCTGTTTTTT
CDR3: CASSFAGTGRTGELFF

J: TRBJ2-2
V: TRBV10-3
D: .
size: many
DNA: TGTGCCATCAGTGAACCCCTAGCGAGCACAACCGGGGAGCTGTTTTTT
CDR3: CAISEPLASTTGELFF

J: TRBJ1-2
V: TRBV12-3/TRBV12-4
D: .
size: medium-sized
DNA: TGTGCCAGCAGCCCCGGACAGTATGGCTACACCTTC
CDR3: CASSPGQYGYTF

J: TRBJ2-7
V: TRBV12-3/TRBV12-4
D: TRBD2
size: medium-sized
DNA: TGTGCCAGCAGTTTGGGACTAGCGACCGAGCAGTACTTC
CDR3: CASSLGLATEQYF

J: TRBJ1-1
V: TRBV7-9
D: TRBD1
size: medium-sized
DNA: TGTGCCAGCAGCCCGGGGGCAGGGGGACAGATGAACACTGAAGCTTTCTTT
CDR3: CASSPGAGGQMNTEAFF

J: TRBJ2-3
V: TRBV28
D: .
size: medium-sized
DNA: TGTGCCAGCCGACCTGTTCCTGGATCAGCTATTGGAGGCACAGATACGCAGTATTTT
CDR3: CASRPVPGSAIGGTDTQYF

J: TRBJ1-1
V: TRBV4-1
D: .
size: medium-sized
DNA: TGCGCCAGCAGCCAGGGGGACGGTTCGAACACTGAAGCTTTCTTT
CDR3: CASSQGDGSNTEAFF

J: TRBJ1-1
V: TRBV7-9
D: TRBD1
size: many
DNA: TGTGCCAGCACCCCCGAGGGGACAGGGAGGTCCACTGAAGCTTTCTTT
CDR3: CASTPEGTGRSTEAFF

J: TRBJ1-2
V: TRBV10-3
D: .
size: many
DNA: TGTGCCATCAGGCGGGGGGCTGGGGAGAATGGCAGGGACTATGGCTACACCTTC
CDR3: CAIRRGAGENGRDYGYTF

J: TRBJ1-4
V: TRBV20-1
D: .
size: many
DNA: TGCAGTGCGGTGGGCCCAGGGAATGAAAAACTGTTTTTT
CDR3: CSAVGPGNEKLFF

J: TRBJ2-5
V: TRBV7-2
D: TRBD2
size: .
DNA: TGTGCCAGCAGCTTCTCTAGCGGGAGATCTGTCGGCGAGGAGACCCAGTACTTC
CDR3: CASSFSSGRSVGEETQYF

J: TRBJ1-5
V: TRBV6-1
D: .
size: many
DNA: TGTGCCAGCAGTGAAAATGGACACGGCCTTCAGCCCCAGCATTTT
CDR3: CASSENGHGLQPQHF

J: TRBJ2-1
V: TRBV20-1
D: .
size: many
DNA: TGCAGTGCTAGAGACAGGGTCCACTACAATGAGCAGTTCTTC
CDR3: CSARDRVHYNEQFF

J: TRBJ2-1
V: TRBV27
D: .
size: medium-sized
DNA: TGTGCCAGCAGTCGAGAGCTGAACTCCTACAATGAGCAGTTCTTC
CDR3: CASSRELNSYNEQFF

J: TRBJ1-1
V: TRBV5-1
D: TRBD1
size: many
DNA: TGCGCCAGCAGCCCTGGGAAGGGGGCGAACACTGAAGCTTTCTTT
CDR3: CASSPGKGANTEAFF

J: TRBJ2-7
V: TRBV11-2
D: TRBD1
size: many
DNA: TGTGCCAGCAGCTTAGCTTCTTGGACAGGCGAGCAGTACTTC
CDR3: CASSLASWTGEQYF

J: TRBJ2-3
V: TRBV6-6
D: .
size: medium-sized
DNA: TGTGCCAGCAGTTACACGCGAGATACGCAGTATTTT
CDR3: CASSYTRDTQYF

J: TRBJ2-5
V: TRBV7-2
D: .
size: few
DNA: TGTGCCAGCAGCCTAAATAGGGCTAGAGGCGAGACCCAGTACTTC
CDR3: CASSLNRARGETQYF

J: TRBJ1-3
V: TRBV6-2/TRBV6-3
D: .
size: medium-sized
DNA: TGTGCCAGTGTGGACAGACCTGGAAACACCATATATTTT
CDR3: CASVDRPGNTIYF

J: TRBJ2-3
V: TRBV29-1
D: TRBD2
size: medium-sized
DNA: TGCAGCGTTGAGACTAGCGGGAGTCCTACAGATACGCAGTATTTT
CDR3: CSVETSGSPTDTQYF

J: TRBJ1-5
V: TRBV7-2
D: .
size: many
DNA: TGTGCCAGCAGCTCTAGAGGGGACAATCAGCCCCAGCATTTT
CDR3: CASSSRGDNQPQHF

J: TRBJ2-1
V: TRBV15
D: .
size: many
DNA: TGTGCCACCAGCAGAGACGGTGTGCCTAACAATGAGCAGTTCTTC
CDR3: CATSRDGVPNNEQFF

J: TRBJ2-3
V: TRBV27
D: TRBD1
size: .
DNA: TGTGCCAGCACTAGACAGGGGCTCATGGATACGCAGTATTTT
CDR3: CASTRQGLMDTQYF

J: TRBJ2-1
V: TRBV11-2
D: .
size: many
DNA: TGTGCCAGCAGCTTAACCGGGGACTCCTACAATGAGCAGTTCTTC
CDR3: CASSLTGDSYNEQFF

J: TRBJ1-5
V: TRBV12-3/TRBV12-4
D: .
size: many
DNA: TGTGCCAGCAGTTTAGGGCGGACTATGGCGCCCCAGCATTTT
CDR3: CASSLGRTMAPQHF

J: TRBJ2-7
V: TRBV6-5
D: .
size: medium-sized
DNA: TGTGCCAGCAGAATATACGTGGGGGGCTTTTACGAGCAGTACTTC
CDR3: CASRIYVGGFYEQYF

J: TRBJ1-2
V: TRBV7-2
D: TRBD1
size: many
DNA: TGTGCCAGCAGCTTTTTGCTCAGGGGGCTTTCGGATGGCTACACCTTC
CDR3: CASSFLLRGLSDGYTF

J: TRBJ2-1
V: TRBV7-3
D: TRBD1
size: many
DNA: TGTGCCAGCAGCCAAGGCGGGACAGGGGGCAATGAGCAGTTCTTC
CDR3: CASSQGGTGGNEQFF

J: TRBJ2-3
V: TRBV30
D: TRBD2
size: many
DNA: TGTGCCTGGAGTGGTTTAGCGGGGGACACAGATACGCAGTATTTT
CDR3: CAWSGLAGDTDTQYF

J: TRBJ2-6
V: TRBV29-1
D: TRBD1
size: .
DNA: TGCAGCGTTTTGACAGGGGGCCTACAAATCACTGGGGCCAACGTCCTGACTTTC
CDR3: CSVLTGGLQITGANVLTF

J: TRBJ1-6
V: TRBV12-3/TRBV12-4
D: .
size: .
DNA: TGTGCCAGCAGTCCTTACCCCCCGGGACATTATAATTCACCCCTCCACTTT
CDR3: CASSPYPPGHYNSPLHF

J: TRBJ2-7
V: TRBV6-5
D: TRBD2
size: .
DNA: TGTGCCAGCAGCCCCAGGACTAGCGGGAGGGCCAACGAGCAGTACTTC
CDR3: CASSPRTSGRANEQYF

J: TRBJ2-3
V: TRBV3-1
D: .
size: few
DNA: TGTGCCAGCAGCCAAGATCTGAACAGGGTCAATACGCAGTATTTT
CDR3: CASSQDLNRVNTQYF

J: TRBJ2-5
V: TRBV11-2
D: TRBD2
size: few
DNA: TGTGCCAGCAGCTTGGGCCCTACTAGCGGGGGAGGCGAGACCCAGTACTTC
CDR3: CASSLGPTSGGGETQYF

J: TRBJ1-5
V: TRBV6-1
D: TRBD1
size: medium-sized
DNA: TGTGCCAGCCTACCCTGGACAGGGTCCAATCAGCCCCAGCATTTT
CDR3: CASLPWTGSNQPQHF

J: TRBJ2-3
V: TRBV9
D: .
size: .
DNA: TGTGCCAGCAGCCCCGGGGTAGCGACTTCCACAGATACGCAGTATTTT
CDR3: CASSPGVATSTDTQYF

J: TRBJ1-3
V: TRBV6-5
D: TRBD1
size: many
DNA: TGTGCCAGCAGTTCCTTCGGACAGGCGTCTGGAAACACCATATATTTT
CDR3: CASSSFGQASGNTIYF

J: TRBJ2-7
V: TRBV5-5
D: .
size: .
DNA: TGTGCCAGCAGCGTCCTGGACACCTACGAGCAGTACTTC
CDR3: CASSVLDTYEQYF

J: TRBJ2-1
V: TRBV7-9
D: .
size: medium-sized
DNA: TGTGCCAGCAGCTTAGCATCTCACAGGGGAGGTGAGCAGTTCTTC
CDR3: CASSLASHRGGEQFF

J: TRBJ2-1
V: TRBV12-3/TRBV12-4
D: TRBD2
size: medium-sized
DNA: TGTGCCAGCAGCTTAGCGGGGACGCAGTTCTTC
CDR3: CASSLAGTQFF

J: TRBJ2-1
V: TRBV28
D: .
size: many
DNA: TGTGCCAGCAACTTACCAGGCATAGCCTACAATGAGCAGTTCTTC
CDR3: CASNLPGIAYNEQFF

J: TRBJ1-1
V: TRBV29-1
D: .
size: medium-sized
DNA: TGCAGCGCGTTATCCGCGGGGGAGGGCGAAGCTTTCTTT
CDR3: CSALSAGEGEAFF